Presented here are 18 T cell receptor beta chains from one specimen sequenced in a study of T cell responses to AZD1222 COVID-19 vaccine. Produced via immunoSEQ multiplex PCR; TCRdb's table is partial and in-frame only. The repertoire holds around 150,000 clones, with roughly 84% as singletons. The specimen was peripheral blood, collected on day 0 of AZD1222 vaccination. The receptors originated from an adult in good health.

V is TRBV18 and J is TRBJ1-5, with D possibly being TRBD1 (6 bases). Germline V lookup: CDR1 KGHSH, CDR2 LQKENI. The CDR3 runs 15 residues. V was pared by 3 bases and J by 3 bases, with 12 bases between. The CDR3 reads CASSPQGSDNQPQHF. CDR3 DNA: TGTGCCAGCTCACCCCAGGGGAGTGACAATCAGCCCCAGCATTTT.

The V and J genes are TRBV27 and TRBJ2-5, with 7 bases that match TRBD2. The V gene's germline CDR1 is MNHEY and CDR2 SMNVEV (reference sequence). This CDR3 comprises 16 residues. Germline trimming cut 2 bases from V and 2 bases from J; bases unmatched to any gene: 8. The CDR3: CASSLRGGRRQETQYF. Written as DNA, the CDR3 is TGTGCCAGCAGTTTAAGGGGAGGGAGGCGGCAAGAGACCCAGTACTTC.

This chain links TRBV6-5 with TRBJ2-3; D possibly corresponds to TRBD2 (5 bases). The V and J ends lost 8 bases and 2 bases respectively, with 11 bases between them. CDR1 MNHEY and CDR2 SVGAGI come from the germline V gene. The CDR3 is 13 amino acids. The chain's CDR3 is CASCRTYTDTQYF. CDR3 nucleotides: TGTGCCAGCTGCAGGACTTACACAGATACGCAGTATTTT.

The chain joins TRBV23-1 to TRBJ2-7; D may be TRBD1 (6 bases). TRBV23-1 qualifies as an ORF whose function is uncertain. The CDR3 is 14 residues long. Trimming took off 4 bases at V and 3 bases at J, with 13 bases between the two ends. The CDR3 region has the DNA TGCGCCAGCAGTCGACAGGTAATTGACTACGAGCAGTACTTC. Protein product: CASSRQVIDYEQYF.

V is TRBV24-1 and J is TRBJ2-3; D is uncertain. Trimming shortened V by 6 bases and J by 5 bases, and 5 bases separated the two germline ends. Germline values: CDR1 KGHDR, CDR2 SFDVKD. The CDR3 has 11 residues. CDR3 amino acids: CATSSIDTQYF. In nucleotides, the CDR3 is TGTGCCACCAGTTCAATAGATACGCAGTATTTT.

This chain joins TRBV6-5 and TRBJ2-4, with D perhaps TRBD1 (5 bases). V lost 6 bases to trimming and J lost 8 bases, with 20 bases between them. This CDR3 region has 15 residues. Germline CDR1 reads MNHEY; CDR2 reads SVGAGI. DNA for the CDR3: TGTGCCAGCAGGGCATGGACAACTCAAACCGACATTCAGTACTTC. Its protein product is CASRAWTTQTDIQYF.

The rearrangement uses TRBV6-6 and TRBJ1-5; a possible D gene is TRBD1 (5 bases). CDR3 length equals 18 residues. V lost 5 bases to trimming and J lost 2 bases, with 22 bases between them. Germline V lookup: CDR1 MNHNY, CDR2 SVGAGI (reference sequence). The chain's CDR3 is CASSPTRDGLKRNQPQHF. The DNA of the CDR3 is TGTGCCAGCAGTCCAACCCGGGACGGCTTAAAACGCAATCAGCCCCAGCATTTT.

The V and J genes are TRBV10-3 and TRBJ2-1, with TRBD2 identical over 7 bases. Trimming cost V 3 bases and J 1 base; bases outside gene matches: 3. Germline CDR1 ENHRY, CDR2 SYGVKD. This CDR3 region has 15 residues. CDR3 region: CAISDSGGSYNEQFF. The CDR3 region has the DNA TGTGCCATCAGTGATTCCGGGGGGTCCTACAATGAGCAGTTCTTC.

This rearrangement joins TRBV6-5 to TRBJ1-6; 9 positions match TRBD1. Germline CDR1 reads MNHEY; CDR2 reads SVGAGI. There are 15 residues in the CDR3. The V and J ends lost 8 bases and 14 bases, in that order; junction bases with no gene match: 16. The CDR3 reads CASGSGTGRSTALHF. CDR3 DNA: TGTGCCAGCGGCTCCGGGACAGGGAGATCAACAGCCCTCCACTTT.

The V call is TRBV5-1, the J call TRBJ2-1; 7 nucleotides match TRBD1. Germline lookup yields CDR1 SGHRS and CDR2 YFSETQ. The CDR3 totals 16 residues. V shed 4 bases, J shed 1 base, and the junction held 8 bases outside the gene matches. In DNA, the CDR3 is TGCGCCAGCAGCCAACTAACAGGGGTTTCCTACAATGAGCAGTTCTTC. This sequence encodes CASSQLTGVSYNEQFF.

The rearrangement uses TRBV30 and TRBJ1-1; D not certain. Germline values: CDR1 GTSNPN, CDR2 SVGIG (reference sequence). V gave up 7 bases and J gave up 0 bases, with 12 bases separating them. The CDR3 totals 13 residues. The CDR3 DNA sequence: TGTGCCTTGGTCGGTCTAGTGAACACTGAAGCTTTCTTT. Amino acids: CALVGLVNTEAFF.

This chain links TRBV29-1 with TRBJ1-2; maybe TRBD1 (6 bases). Per the germline V gene, CDR1 is SQVTM and CDR2 is ANQGSEA. Trimming took off 2 bases at V and 4 bases at J, with 8 bases between the two ends. The CDR3 contains 12 residues. CDR3 in amino acids: CSVEQGTYGYTF. DNA for the CDR3: TGCAGCGTTGAACAGGGGACCTATGGCTACACCTTC. Full variable domain (rest looked up from reference TRBV29-1 and TRBJ1-2): SAVISQKPSRDICQRGTSLTIQCQVDSQVTMMFWYRQQPGQSLTLIATANQGSEATYESGFVIDKFPISRPNLTFSTLTVSNMSPEDSSIYLCSVEQGTYGYTFGSGTRLTVV.

The chain has TRBV10-3 and TRBJ1-6; TRBD1 aligns across 7 bases. In germline, CDR1 is ENHRY, CDR2 SYGVKD. Trimming cost V 6 bases and J 7 bases; bases outside gene matches: 3. The CDR3 totals 13 residues. The CDR3 is CAIRDRENSPLHF. In DNA, the CDR3 is TGTGCCATCAGAGACAGGGAGAATTCACCCCTCCACTTT.

V gene TRBV29-1 combines with J gene TRBJ2-1; 10 nucleotides agree with TRBD2. With 0 bases clipped from V and 2 bases from J, the junction kept 7 bases outside the gene matches. Germline loops: CDR1 SQVTM, CDR2 ANQGSEA. This CDR3 contains 17 residues. The CDR3 sequence is CSVEDSALAGAYNEQFF. The CDR3 nucleotides read TGCAGCGTTGAAGATAGTGCCCTAGCGGGGGCCTACAATGAGCAGTTCTTC.

This clone turned up a few times. This rearrangement joins TRBV10-3 to TRBJ1-4; perhaps TRBD1 as D (5 bases). Trimming shortened V by 10 bases and J by 5 bases, and 14 bases separated the two germline ends. The CDR3 totals 13 residues. CDR1 is ENHRY and CDR2 is SYGVKD in the germline V gene. The CDR3 is CATRDQDNEKLFF. For the CDR3, the DNA is TGTGCCACCCGGGACCAAGACAATGAAAAACTGTTTTTT.

The CDR3 is CASSQERRTDTQYF. For the CDR3, the DNA is TGTGCCAGCAGCCAAGAACGGCGCACAGATACGCAGTATTTT. The chain joins TRBV3-1 (or the pseudogene TRBV3-2) to TRBJ2-3; D is uncertain. The CDR3 length is 14 residues. Trimming pared 0 bases from V and 1 base from J, leaving 5 bases between. Germline lookup yields CDR1 LGHDT and CDR2 YNNKEL (reference sequence).

The V call is TRBV30, the J call TRBJ2-7; TRBD1 matches 9 bases. With V trimmed by 3 bases and J by 4 bases, 7 bases remained unmatched. This CDR3 is built from 14 residues. Germline V gives CDR1 GTSNPN, CDR2 SVGIG (reference sequence). The CDR3 sequence is CAWRVGQGNYEQYF. The CDR3 nucleotides read TGTGCCTGGAGGGTGGGACAGGGAAATTACGAGCAGTACTTC.

The chain carries TRBV2 and TRBJ1-4, with TRBD1 identical over 8 bases. Germline CDR1 is SNHLY and CDR2 is FYNNEI. This CDR3 has 13 amino acids. The junction had 2 bases not matched to a gene; V was cut back by 11 bases and J by 0 bases. This CDR3 reads CAAQGATNEKLFF. The CDR3 DNA reads as TGTGCCGCACAGGGGGCAACTAATGAAAAACTGTTTTTT.